This T cell receptor beta chain was recovered during a study of T cell repertoires in cytomegalovirus infection. This clonotype was seen only a few times. The V gene end was trimmed by 8 bases and the J gene end by 7 bases; junction bases not matched to a gene: 8. Per the germline V gene, CDR1 is MNHEY and CDR2 is SMNVEV (reference sequence). This CDR3 has 14 residues. TCRdb processed the reads anew with MiXCR; each CDR3 protein has one entry. The sample lists some 170,000 distinct CDR3 sequences, about 18% occurring once. Sequencing was carried out using CD8+ T cells from PBMCs. The rearrangement links TRBV27 to TRBJ2-1, with 10 bases identical to TRBD1. The receptor was isolated from a human donor in good health (CMV status not recorded). Some clones in this sample may be carry-over from other donors' samples. CDR3 residues: CASLPGQGSNEQFF. The CDR3 DNA follows: TGTGCCAGCCTCCCGGGACAGGGGTCAAATGAGCAGTTCTTC.